Listed below are T cell receptor beta chains from one sample, sequenced in a study. TCRdb reprocessed the 5' RACE reads with MiXCR, giving one entry per CDR3 protein. The table shows roughly 5,700 distinct CDR3 sequences, with roughly a third occurring only once. Sequencing input: memory CD4+ T cells sorted from blood. The receptors derive from a female donor with breast cancer. Each CDR3 is given with its conserved first and last residue. A D gene is named only where the DNA matches it firmly. The listing skips clone size in some rows; elsewhere it reads once, few, many or a size class.

v_call: TRBV12-3/TRBV12-4; clone_size: NA; d_call: NA; j_call: TRBJ1-2; cdr3_length: 16; cdr3_aa: CASSFIGWMQGHGYTF; cdr3_nt: TGTGCCAGTAGTTTCATAGGATGGATGCAGGGACATGGCTACACCTTC
v_call: TRBV5-1; clone_size: NA; d_call: TRBD2; j_call: TRBJ2-5; cdr3_length: 14; cdr3_aa: CASSLVAGEETQYF; cdr3_nt: TGCGCCAGCAGCTTGGTTGCGGGAGAAGAGACCCAGTACTTC
v_call: TRBV20-1; clone_size: NA; d_call: TRBD2; j_call: TRBJ2-3; cdr3_length: 15; cdr3_aa: CSAPMTSGRRDTQYF; cdr3_nt: TGCAGCGCTCCGATGACTAGCGGGAGAAGAGATACGCAGTATTTT
v_call: TRBV5-6; clone_size: medium-sized; d_call: NA; j_call: TRBJ2-3; cdr3_length: 14; cdr3_aa: CASSRAPGTDTQYF; cdr3_nt: TGTGCCAGCAGCCGGGCTCCAGGTACAGATACGCAGTATTTT
v_call: TRBV20-1; clone_size: NA; d_call: NA; j_call: TRBJ1-1; cdr3_length: 14; cdr3_aa: CSANVSPGFAEAFF; cdr3_nt: TGCAGTGCAAATGTGAGTCCTGGGTTCGCTGAAGCTTTCTTT
v_call: TRBV12-3/TRBV12-4; clone_size: few; d_call: NA; j_call: TRBJ2-5; cdr3_length: 14; cdr3_aa: CASTPTSFIKTQCF; cdr3_nt: TGTGCCAGCACCCCTACTAGCTTTATTAAGACCCAGTGCTTC
v_call: TRBV20-1; clone_size: many; d_call: NA; j_call: TRBJ2-7; cdr3_length: 11; cdr3_aa: CSAGKSYEQYF; cdr3_nt: TGCAGTGCGGGCAAATCCTACGAGCAGTACTTC
v_call: TRBV24-1; clone_size: many; d_call: TRBD2; j_call: TRBJ2-1; cdr3_length: 15; cdr3_aa: CATSETSGSGYEQFF; cdr3_nt: TGTGCCACCAGTGAGACTAGCGGGAGTGGGTATGAGCAGTTCTTC
v_call: TRBV7-8; clone_size: medium-sized; d_call: NA; j_call: TRBJ1-5; cdr3_length: 16; cdr3_aa: CASSPLFRDSNQPQHF; cdr3_nt: TGTGCCAGCAGCCCCTTGTTTAGGGATAGCAATCAGCCCCAGCATTTT
v_call: TRBV6-1; clone_size: few; d_call: NA; j_call: TRBJ1-1; cdr3_length: 15; cdr3_aa: CASSEGTGLNTEAFF; cdr3_nt: TGTGCCAGCAGTGAAGGAACAGGGTTGAACACTGAAGCTTTCTTT
v_call: TRBV20-1; clone_size: once; d_call: TRBD2; j_call: TRBJ2-7; cdr3_length: 15; cdr3_aa: CSAAQPSGRGYEQYF; cdr3_nt: TGCAGTGCCGCCCAACCTAGCGGGAGAGGATACGAGCAGTACTTC
v_call: TRBV20-1; clone_size: NA; d_call: NA; j_call: TRBJ2-1; cdr3_length: 13; cdr3_aa: CSADRDRGNEQFF; cdr3_nt: TGCAGTGCTGACCGGGACCGGGGGAATGAGCAGTTCTTC
v_call: TRBV7-2; clone_size: many; d_call: NA; j_call: TRBJ2-1; cdr3_length: 19; cdr3_aa: CASSFPWGNGSLSYNEQFF; cdr3_nt: TGTGCCAGCAGCTTTCCCTGGGGAAACGGGAGTTTATCCTACAATGAGCAGTTCTTC